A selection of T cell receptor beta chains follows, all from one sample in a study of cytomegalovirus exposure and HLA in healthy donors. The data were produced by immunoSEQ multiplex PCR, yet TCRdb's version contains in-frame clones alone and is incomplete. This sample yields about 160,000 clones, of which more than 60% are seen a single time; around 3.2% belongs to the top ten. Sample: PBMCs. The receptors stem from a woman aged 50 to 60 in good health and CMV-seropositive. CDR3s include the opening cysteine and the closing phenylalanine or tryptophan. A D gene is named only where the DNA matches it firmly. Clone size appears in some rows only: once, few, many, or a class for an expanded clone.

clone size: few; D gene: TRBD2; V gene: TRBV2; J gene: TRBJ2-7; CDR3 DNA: TGTGCCAGCAGTGCGGGAGGGTCCTACGAGCAGTACTTC; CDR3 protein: CASSAGGSYEQYF
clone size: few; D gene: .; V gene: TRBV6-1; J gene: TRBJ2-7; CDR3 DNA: TGTGCCAGCAGTGACAGCTCAGGGTCGAGACTAGTGGATATCTATTACGAGCAGTACTTC; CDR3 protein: CASSDSSGSRLVDIYYEQYF
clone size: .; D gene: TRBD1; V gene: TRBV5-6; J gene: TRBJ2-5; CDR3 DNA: TGTGCCAGCAGTCGGGACAGGGATGACCAAGAGACCCAGTACTTC; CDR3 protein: CASSRDRDDQETQYF
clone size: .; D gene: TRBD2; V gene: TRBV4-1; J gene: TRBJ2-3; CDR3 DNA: TGCGCCAGCAGCCAAGCTTTCGCGGGAGGGCCCGGCACAGATACGCAGTATTTT; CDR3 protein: CASSQAFAGGPGTDTQYF
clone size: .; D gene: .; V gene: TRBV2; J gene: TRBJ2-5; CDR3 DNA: TGTGCCAGCAGAGACAGGGCGGGAGGAGAGACCCAGTACTTC; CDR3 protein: CASRDRAGGETQYF
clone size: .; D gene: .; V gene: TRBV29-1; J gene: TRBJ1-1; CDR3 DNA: TGCAGCGTCACAGGGCTCACTGAAGCTTTCTTT; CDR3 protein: CSVTGLTEAFF
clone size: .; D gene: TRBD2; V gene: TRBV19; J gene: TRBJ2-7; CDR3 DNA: TGTGCCAGTAGTATTCCGACTAGCGGGAGGGCCGAGCAGTACTTC; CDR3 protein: CASSIPTSGRAEQYF
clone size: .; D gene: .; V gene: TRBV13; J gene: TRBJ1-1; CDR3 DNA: TGTGCCAGCAGAACTACAGGATTCTACACTGAAGCTTTCTTT; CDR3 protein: CASRTTGFYTEAFF
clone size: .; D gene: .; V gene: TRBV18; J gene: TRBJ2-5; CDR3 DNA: TGTGCCAGCTCACCCGGTCTGTTAGAGTGGGCGCCCCAAGAGACCCAGTACTTC; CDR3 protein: CASSPGLLEWAPQETQYF
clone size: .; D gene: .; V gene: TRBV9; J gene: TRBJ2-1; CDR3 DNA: TGTGCCAGCAGCATGGACTCTAACTCCTACAATGAGCAGTTCTTC; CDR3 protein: CASSMDSNSYNEQFF
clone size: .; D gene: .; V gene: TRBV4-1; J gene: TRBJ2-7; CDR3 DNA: TGCGCCAGCAGCCAAGAGGGGACTCAAGACCGTGAGCAGTACTTC; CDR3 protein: CASSQEGTQDREQYF
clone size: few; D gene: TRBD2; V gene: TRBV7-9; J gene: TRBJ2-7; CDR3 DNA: TGTGCCAGCAGCTTAGAGGGGAGGGTTTCCTACGAGCAGTACTTC; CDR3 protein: CASSLEGRVSYEQYF
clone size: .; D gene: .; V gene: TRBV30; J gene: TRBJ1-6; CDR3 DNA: TGTGCCTGGACCGTGGGTAGGGGTTCACCCCTCCACTTT; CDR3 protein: CAWTVGRGSPLHF
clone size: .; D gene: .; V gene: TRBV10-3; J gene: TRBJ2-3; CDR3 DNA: TGTGCCATCGCTTCTTCTCTGGGCAGGGAAACAGATACGCAGTATTTT; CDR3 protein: CAIASSLGRETDTQYF
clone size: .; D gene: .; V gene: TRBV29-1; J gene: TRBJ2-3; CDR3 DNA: TGCAGCGTTGAAGGGAGGGTGGGAGGGGACAAACCAGATACGCAGTATTTT; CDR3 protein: CSVEGRVGGDKPDTQYF
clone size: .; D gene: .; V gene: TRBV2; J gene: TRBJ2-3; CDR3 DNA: TGTGCCAGCAGCTATAGTTCAGATACGCAGTATTTT; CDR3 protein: CASSYSSDTQYF
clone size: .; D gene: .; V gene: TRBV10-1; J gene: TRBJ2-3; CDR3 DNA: TGCGCCAGCAGTGAGAATGCGGGACAGCTGGGGGATACGCAGTATTTT; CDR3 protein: CASSENAGQLGDTQYF
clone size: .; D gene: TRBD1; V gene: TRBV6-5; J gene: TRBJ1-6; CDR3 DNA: TGTGCCAGCAGTTACGACAGGGACGATAATTCACCCCTCCACTTT; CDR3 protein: CASSYDRDDNSPLHF
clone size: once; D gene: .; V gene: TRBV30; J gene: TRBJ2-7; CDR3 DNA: TGTGCCTGGACTAGCGAGAGCTCCTACGAGCAGTACTTC; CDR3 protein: CAWTSESSYEQYF
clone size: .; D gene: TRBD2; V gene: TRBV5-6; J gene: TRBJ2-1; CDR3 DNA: TGTGCCAGCAGCTTGTATGGGGGGGGGATTACCTACAATGAGCAGTTCTTC; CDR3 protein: CASSLYGGGITYNEQFF
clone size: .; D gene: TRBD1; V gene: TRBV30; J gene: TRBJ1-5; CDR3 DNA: TGTGCCTGGAGTGCCGGGACAGGGTGGGGGAGCAATCAGCCCCAGCATTTT; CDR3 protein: CAWSAGTGWGSNQPQHF
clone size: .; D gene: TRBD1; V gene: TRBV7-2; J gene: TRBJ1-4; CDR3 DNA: TGTGCCAGCAGCTTAGTGACAGGGGCTAATGAAAAACTGTTTTTT; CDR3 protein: CASSLVTGANEKLFF
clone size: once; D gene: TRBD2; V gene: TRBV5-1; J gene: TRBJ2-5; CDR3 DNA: TGCGCCAGCAGCCTTCGGACTAGCGGGGGGCCCACTAGCCAAGAGACCCAGTACTTC; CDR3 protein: CASSLRTSGGPTSQETQYF
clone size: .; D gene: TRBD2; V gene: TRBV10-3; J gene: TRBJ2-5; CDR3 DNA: TGTGCCATCGGCTTAGCGGGGGCTCAAGAGACCCAGTACTTC; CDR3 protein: CAIGLAGAQETQYF
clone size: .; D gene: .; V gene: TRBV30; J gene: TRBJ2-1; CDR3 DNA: TGTGCCTGGACCGAGACAGGTCCCTACAATGAGCAGTTCTTC; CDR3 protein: CAWTETGPYNEQFF
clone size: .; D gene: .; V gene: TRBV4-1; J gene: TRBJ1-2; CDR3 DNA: TGCGCCAGCAGCACACGGGACAAGGTGAACTATGGCTACACCTTC; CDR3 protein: CASSTRDKVNYGYTF
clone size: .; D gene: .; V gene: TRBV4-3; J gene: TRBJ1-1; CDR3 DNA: TGCGCCAGCAGCGTCAGGGGTCGGAACACTGAAGCTTTCTTT; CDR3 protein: CASSVRGRNTEAFF
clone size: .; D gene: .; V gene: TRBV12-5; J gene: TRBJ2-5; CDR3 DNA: TGTGCTAGTGGTTTGGACCTGAGGGAGACCCAGTACTTC; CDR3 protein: CASGLDLRETQYF
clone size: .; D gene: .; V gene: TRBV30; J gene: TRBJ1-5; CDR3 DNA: TGTGCCTGGAGTGTAAAAGGGGGCAATCAGCCCCAGCATTTT; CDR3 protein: CAWSVKGGNQPQHF
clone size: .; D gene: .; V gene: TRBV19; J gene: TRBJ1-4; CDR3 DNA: TGTGCCAGTAGTCAAGGGGTGGGTGAAAAACTGTTTTTT; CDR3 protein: CASSQGVGEKLFF
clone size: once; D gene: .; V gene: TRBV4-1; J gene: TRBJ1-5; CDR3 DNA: TGCGCCAGCAGCCAAGGGATACAGGGAAGCGGTCAGCCCCAGCATTTT; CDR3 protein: CASSQGIQGSGQPQHF
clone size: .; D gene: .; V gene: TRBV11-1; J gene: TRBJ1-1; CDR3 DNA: TGTGCCAGCAGCTTAGCCCGGGGGGACCCTGAAGCTTTCTTT; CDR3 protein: CASSLARGDPEAFF
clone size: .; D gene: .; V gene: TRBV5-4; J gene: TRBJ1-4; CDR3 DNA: TGTGCCAGCAGGCAGGGTCTTAATGAAAAACTGTTTTTT; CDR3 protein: CASRQGLNEKLFF
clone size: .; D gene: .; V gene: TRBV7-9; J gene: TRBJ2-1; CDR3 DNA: TGTGCCAGCAGCTTAGGCAGGGGCTCCTACAATGAGCAGTTCTTC; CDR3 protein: CASSLGRGSYNEQFF
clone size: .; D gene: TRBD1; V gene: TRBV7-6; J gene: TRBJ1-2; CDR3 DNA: TGTGCCAGCAGTCCTAAGACAGGGGGCGATGGCTACACCTTC; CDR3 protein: CASSPKTGGDGYTF
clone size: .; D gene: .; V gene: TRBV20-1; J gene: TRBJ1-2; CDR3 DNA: TGCAGTGCTAGAAGAGACTATGGCTACACCTTC; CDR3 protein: CSARRDYGYTF
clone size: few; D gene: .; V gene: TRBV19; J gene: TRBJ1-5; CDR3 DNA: TGTGCCAGTAGTATCCTAGAACTTAGCAATCAGCCCCAGCATTTT; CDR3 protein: CASSILELSNQPQHF
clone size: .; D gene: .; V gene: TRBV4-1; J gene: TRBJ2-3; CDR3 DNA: TGCGCCAGCAGCCAAGGGTCCGCGGCGTTGGCCACAGATACGCAGTATTTT; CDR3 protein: CASSQGSAALATDTQYF